One and the same sample provided the 2 T cell receptor beta chains below, sequenced in a study of human T cells and chemical hapten exposure. Time point: patch test 2, 6 weeks after DPC sensitization. Indicated treatment: therapeutic diphenylcyclopropenone sensitization with weekly scalp DPC. Each CDR3 protein is one row after TCRdb ran MiXCR on the RACE reads. The data hold under 100,000 distinct CDR3 sequences, with approximately 10% observed a single time. Sequenced here: whole blood, sampled in connection with sensitization to the hapten diphenylcyclopropenone (DPC). The receptors were gathered from a woman between 40 and 50 years old with alopecia areata. Some clones in this sample may be carry-over from other donors' samples.

Turning to this clonotype: This may come from a read error, since a much larger clone is one base off. This chain joins TRBV7-9 and TRBJ2-3; possibly TRBD1 for D (7 bases). The CDR3 extends over 15 amino acids. Per the germline V gene, CDR1 is SEHNR and CDR2 is FQNEAQ (reference sequence). V gave up 3 bases and J gave up 4 bases, with 14 bases separating them. Here the CDR3 DNA reads TGTGCCAGCAGCTTCTCGCGGGACAGCTCAGATACGCAGTATTTT. Its protein is CASSFSRDSSDTQYF.

This clonotype was picked up many times. The V call is TRBV30, the J call TRBJ2-7, with 10 nucleotides matching TRBD1. J lost 4 bases, V lost 4 bases, and 4 bases had no gene match. This CDR3 is 13 amino acids long. Germline V CDR1 and CDR2: GTSNPN, SVGIG (reference sequence). Written as DNA, the CDR3 is TGTGCCTGGACCCGGGACAGGGGATACGAGCAGTACTTC. It is translated as CAWTRDRGYEQYF.